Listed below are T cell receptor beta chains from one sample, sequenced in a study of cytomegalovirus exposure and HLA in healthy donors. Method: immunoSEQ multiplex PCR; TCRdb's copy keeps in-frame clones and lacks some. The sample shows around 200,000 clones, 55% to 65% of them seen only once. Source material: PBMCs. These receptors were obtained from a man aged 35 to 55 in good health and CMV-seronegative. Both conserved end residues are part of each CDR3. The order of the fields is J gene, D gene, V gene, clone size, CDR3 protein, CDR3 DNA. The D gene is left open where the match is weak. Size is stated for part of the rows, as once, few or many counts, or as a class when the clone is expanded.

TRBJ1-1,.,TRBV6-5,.,CASSYVQNTEAFF,TGTGCCAGCAGTTACGTACAGAACACTGAAGCTTTCTTT
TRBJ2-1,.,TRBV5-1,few,CASTPSPPTYNEQFF,TGCGCCAGCACGCCATCCCCTCCTACCTACAATGAGCAGTTCTTC
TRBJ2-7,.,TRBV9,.,CASSVDPRDEQYF,TGTGCCAGCAGCGTAGATCCCCGCGACGAGCAGTACTTC
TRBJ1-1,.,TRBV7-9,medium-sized,CASRGAGSNTEAFF,TGTGCCAGCAGAGGGGCAGGGTCAAACACTGAAGCTTTCTTT
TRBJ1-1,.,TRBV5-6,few,CASSFLGKGTEAFF,TGTGCCAGCAGCTTCTTGGGAAAGGGGACTGAAGCTTTCTTT
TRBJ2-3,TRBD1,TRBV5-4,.,CASSSTGAPGDTQYF,TGTGCCAGCAGCTCCACAGGGGCACCCGGGGATACGCAGTATTTT
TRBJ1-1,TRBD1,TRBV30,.,CAWSEGAGVTEAFF,TGTGCCTGGAGTGAGGGGGCAGGGGTCACTGAAGCTTTCTTT
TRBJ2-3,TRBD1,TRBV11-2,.,CASSLEGQGAGTDTQYF,TGTGCCAGCAGCTTAGAAGGACAGGGGGCGGGCACAGATACGCAGTATTTT
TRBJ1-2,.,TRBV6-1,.,CASRQTANYGYTF,TGTGCCAGCAGGCAGACAGCCAACTATGGCTACACCTTC
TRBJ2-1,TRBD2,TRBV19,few,CASSIEGSGTYNEQFF,TGTGCCAGTAGTATTGAAGGTAGCGGGACCTACAATGAGCAGTTCTTC
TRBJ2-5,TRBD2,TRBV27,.,CASQSGGESETQYF,TGTGCCAGCCAAAGCGGGGGGGAATCAGAGACCCAGTACTTC
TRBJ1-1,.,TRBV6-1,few,CASRAGGTEAFF,TGTGCCAGCAGGGCTGGGGGGACTGAAGCTTTCTTT
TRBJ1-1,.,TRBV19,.,CASSIGAGVITEAFF,TGTGCCAGTAGTATAGGAGCAGGGGTAATAACTGAAGCTTTCTTT
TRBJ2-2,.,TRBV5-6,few,CASSSGGYTGELFF,TGTGCCAGCAGTTCGGGGGGCTACACCGGGGAGCTGTTTTTT
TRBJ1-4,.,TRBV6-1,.,CASGPGSTNEKLFF,TGTGCCAGCGGCCCAGGGTCAACTAATGAAAAACTGTTTTTT
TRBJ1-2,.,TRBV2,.,CASSADRFNYGYTF,TGTGCCAGCAGTGCGGACAGATTTAACTATGGCTACACCTTC
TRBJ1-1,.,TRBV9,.,CASSVTGNTEAFF,TGTGCCAGCAGCGTAACGGGGAACACTGAAGCTTTCTTT
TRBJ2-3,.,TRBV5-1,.,CASSQGYDTQYF,TGCGCCAGCAGCCAGGGTTATGATACGCAGTATTTT
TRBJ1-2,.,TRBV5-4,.,CASSSQRTVSSYGYTF,TGTGCCAGCAGCTCCCAACGGACAGTCAGTTCCTATGGCTACACCTTC
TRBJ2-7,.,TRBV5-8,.,CASNFYFQTVNSYEQYF,TGTGCCAGCAACTTCTACTTCCAGACAGTTAACTCCTACGAGCAGTACTTC
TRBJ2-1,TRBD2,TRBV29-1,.,CSSQAAGAYNEQFF,TGCAGCTCACAGGCAGCGGGAGCTTACAATGAGCAGTTCTTC
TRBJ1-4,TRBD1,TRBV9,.,CASSVAGTGVEKLFF,TGTGCCAGCAGCGTAGCGGGGACAGGGGTTGAAAAACTGTTTTTT
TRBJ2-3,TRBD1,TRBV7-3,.,CASSADRDASTDTQYF,TGTGCCAGCAGCGCTGACAGGGATGCTAGCACAGATACGCAGTATTTT
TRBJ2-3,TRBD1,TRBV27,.,CASSPDRPRDTQYF,TGTGCCAGCAGTCCGGACAGGCCGAGGGATACGCAGTATTTT
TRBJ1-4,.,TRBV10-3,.,CATGATNEKLFF,TGTGCCACGGGGGCAACTAATGAAAAACTGTTTTTT
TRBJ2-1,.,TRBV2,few,CASSEGRSSYNEQFF,TGTGCCAGCAGTGAAGGACGGAGCTCCTACAATGAGCAGTTCTTC
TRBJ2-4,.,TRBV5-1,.,CASSLGPPGVDKNIQYF,TGCGCCAGCAGCTTGGGGCCACCAGGGGTGGACAAAAACATTCAGTACTTC
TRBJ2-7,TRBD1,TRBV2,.,CASRTGGRGEQYF,TGTGCCAGCAGAACAGGGGGCCGGGGCGAGCAGTACTTC
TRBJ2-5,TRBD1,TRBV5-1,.,CASSLGTGGLRETQYF,TGCGCCAGCAGCTTAGGGACAGGGGGCCTAAGAGAGACCCAGTACTTC
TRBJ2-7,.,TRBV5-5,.,CASTADSTLAYEQYF,TGTGCCAGCACCGCGGACAGCACCCTCGCCTACGAGCAGTACTTC
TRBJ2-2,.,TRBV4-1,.,CASSPPLPGELFF,TGCGCCAGCAGCCCCCCTCTCCCCGGGGAGCTGTTTTTT
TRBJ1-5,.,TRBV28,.,CASTIPGGLQPQHF,TGTGCCAGCACCATTCCGGGGGGGTTACAGCCCCAGCATTTT
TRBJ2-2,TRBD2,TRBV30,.,CAWTSGNTGELFF,TGTGCCTGGACTAGCGGCAACACCGGGGAGCTGTTTTTT
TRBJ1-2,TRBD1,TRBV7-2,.,CASSFRQGGYTF,TGTGCCAGCAGCTTTAGACAGGGTGGCTACACCTTC
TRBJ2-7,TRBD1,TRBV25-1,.,CASSRQGTSYEQYF,TGTGCCAGCAGTAGACAGGGAACCTCCTACGAGCAGTACTTC
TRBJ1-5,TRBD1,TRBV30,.,CAWSEQGYQPQHF,TGTGCCTGGAGTGAACAGGGGTACCAGCCCCAGCATTTT
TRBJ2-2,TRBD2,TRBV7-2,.,CASSLYGGDTGELFF,TGTGCCAGCAGCTTATACGGGGGGGACACCGGGGAGCTGTTTTTT
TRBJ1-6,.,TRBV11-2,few,CASSLYRDSPLHF,TGTGCCAGCAGCCTGTACAGGGATTCACCCCTCCACTTT
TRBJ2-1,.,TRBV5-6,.,CASASLPRDAYNEQFF,TGTGCCAGCGCCAGTTTGCCCCGGGATGCCTACAATGAGCAGTTCTTC
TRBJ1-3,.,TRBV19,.,CASTRTGSSGNTIYF,TGTGCCAGTACTCGGACGGGGAGCTCTGGAAACACCATATATTTT
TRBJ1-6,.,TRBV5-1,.,CASSLAGYNSPLHF,TGCGCCAGCAGCTTGGCAGGGTACAATTCACCCCTCCACTTT
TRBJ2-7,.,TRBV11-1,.,CASSLGPGETYEQYF,TGTGCCAGCAGCTTAGGGCCAGGGGAAACCTACGAGCAGTACTTC
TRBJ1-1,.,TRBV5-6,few,CASSSADMNTEAFF,TGTGCCAGCAGCTCTGCGGACATGAACACTGAAGCTTTCTTT
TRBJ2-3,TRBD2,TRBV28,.,CASSLSATSGTDTQYF,TGTGCCAGCAGTTTATCTGCGACTAGCGGCACAGATACGCAGTATTTT
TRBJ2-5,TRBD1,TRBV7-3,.,CASSPADRFQETQYF,TGTGCCAGCAGCCCGGCGGACAGGTTCCAAGAGACCCAGTACTTC
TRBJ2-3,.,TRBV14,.,CASSQGRGALSTDTQYF,TGTGCCAGCAGCCAAGGCAGGGGCGCGCTTAGCACAGATACGCAGTATTTT
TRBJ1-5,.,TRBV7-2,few,CASSSGSGVSNQPQHF,TGTGCCAGCAGCTCCGGGTCGGGAGTCAGCAATCAGCCCCAGCATTTT
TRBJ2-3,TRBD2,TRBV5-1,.,CASSPRAGGPSDTQYF,TGCGCCAGCAGCCCCCGAGCGGGAGGGCCTTCAGATACGCAGTATTTT
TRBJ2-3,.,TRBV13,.,CASSTNTDTQYF,TGTGCCAGCAGCACAAACACAGATACGCAGTATTTT